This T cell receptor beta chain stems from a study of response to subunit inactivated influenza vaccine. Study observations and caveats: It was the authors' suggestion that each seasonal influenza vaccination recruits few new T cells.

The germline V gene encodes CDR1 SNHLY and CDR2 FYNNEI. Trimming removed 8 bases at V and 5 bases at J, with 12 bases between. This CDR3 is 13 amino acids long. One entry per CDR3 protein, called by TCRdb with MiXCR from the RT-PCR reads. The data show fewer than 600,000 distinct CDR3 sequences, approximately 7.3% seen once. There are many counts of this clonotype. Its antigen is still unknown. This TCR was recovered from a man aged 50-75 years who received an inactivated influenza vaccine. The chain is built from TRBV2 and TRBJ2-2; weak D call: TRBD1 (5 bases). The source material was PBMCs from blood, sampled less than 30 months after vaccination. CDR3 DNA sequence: TGTGCCAGCGCAGGGTTAAGGACCGGGGAGCTGTTTTTT. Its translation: CASAGLRTGELFF. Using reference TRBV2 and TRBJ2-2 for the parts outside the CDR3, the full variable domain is EPEVTQTPSHQVTQMGQEVILRCVPISNHLYFYWYRQILGQKVEFLVSFYNNEISEKSEIFDDQFSVERPDGSNFTLKIRSTKLEDSAMYFCASAGLRTGELFFGEGSRLTVL.